This T cell receptor (beta chain) was recorded in a study of identifying expanded T cells in peripheral blood. The study's findings and limits: Over two and four weeks, about 17 and 20 clones changed, versus approximately 1.1 between replicates. Variance in clone template counts between approximately 2-week samples significantly increased with total template count across all healthy donors.

During the collection period, no donor immune events like infections were recorded. Germline V gene sequence: CDR1 SGHRS, CDR2 YFSETQ. Unmatched junction bases numbered 14, after V lost 4 bases and J lost 2 bases. The CDR3 length is 17 residues. Method: immunoSEQ multiplex PCR; TCRdb's copy keeps in-frame clones and lacks some. The sample lists some 96,000 clones; 80% to 90% were seen once. Turning to this clone: What it recognizes is unknown.

The chain carries TRBV5-1 and TRBJ2-7, with TRBD2 matching 8 bases. The receptor comes from a person aged 18 to 75 in good health. What was sequenced was blood. The CDR3 region is CASSPPPERGRTYEQYF. As DNA, the CDR3 is TGCGCCAGCAGCCCGCCTCCTGAGCGGGGGAGAACCTACGAGCAGTACTTC. Filled out from reference TRBV5-1 and TRBJ2-7, the complete variable domain reads KAGVTQTPRYLIKTRGQQVTLSCSPISGHRSVSWYQQTPGQGLQFLFEYFSETQRNKGNFPGRFSGRQFSNSRSEMNVSTLELGDSALYLCASSPPPERGRTYEQYFGPGTRLTVT.